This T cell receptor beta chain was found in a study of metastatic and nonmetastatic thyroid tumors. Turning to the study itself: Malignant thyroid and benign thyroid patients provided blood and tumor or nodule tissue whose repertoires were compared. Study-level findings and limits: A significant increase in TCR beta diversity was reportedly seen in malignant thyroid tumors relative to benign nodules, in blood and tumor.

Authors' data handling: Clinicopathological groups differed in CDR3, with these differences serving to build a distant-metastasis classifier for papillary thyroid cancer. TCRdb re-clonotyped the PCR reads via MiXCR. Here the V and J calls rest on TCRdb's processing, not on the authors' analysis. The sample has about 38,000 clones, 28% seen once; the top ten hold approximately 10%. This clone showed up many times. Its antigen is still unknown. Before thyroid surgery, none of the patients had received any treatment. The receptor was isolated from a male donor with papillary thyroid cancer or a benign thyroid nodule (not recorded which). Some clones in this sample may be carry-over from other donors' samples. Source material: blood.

The CDR3 coding sequence is TGTGCCAGCAGTCACAATCAAGAGACCCAGTACTTC. This translates into CASSHNQETQYF. The J gene is TRBJ2-5, the V gene TRBV27; D not resolved. This CDR3 spans 12 amino acids. CDR1 and CDR2 from the germline V gene are MNHEY and SMNVEV (reference sequence). Trimming cost V 5 bases and J 2 bases, with 6 bases left between them.